This T cell receptor (beta chain) was captured by sequencing in a study of cytomegalovirus exposure and HLA in healthy donors. It was with 60 Vbeta and 13 Jbeta primers that the PCR ran. Measured with immunoSEQ multiplex PCR; TCRdb has only the in-frame clones, and not every one. The sample contains around 160,000 clones, around 67% of which appear only once. The specimen sequenced was PBMCs. The TCR was taken from a woman aged 18-30 years in good health and CMV-seronegative.

Written as DNA, the CDR3 is TGTGCCAGCAGCCCGGCCGGGACTCACTCTGGAAACACCATATATTTT. It translates to CASSPAGTHSGNTIYF. The J gene is TRBJ1-3, the V gene TRBV7-8, with TRBD1 as a possible D gene (5 bases). The V gene's germline CDR1 is SGHVS and CDR2 FQNEAQ. The CDR3 sequence is 16 residues long. The V end lost 5 bases, the J end lost 0 bases, and 14 bases lay between the germline ends.